In this sample, the clone carrying this T cell receptor (beta chain) turned up many times. Antigen specificity is unknown. RNA served as the template for amplifying TCR beta CDR3 regions. HTBI primers served in a first-round RT-PCR, which a second-round multiplex PCR followed. TCRdb re-called the multiplex PCR reads through MiXCR, storing one row per CDR3 protein. The table includes about 660,000 distinct CDR3 sequences, under 50% detected once. The data are from a study of Graves' ophthalmopathy and Graves' hyperthyroidism. Study in general: The study drew peripheral blood at initial diagnosis, before any treatment. Overall study findings and caveats: Detection in blood was also observed for most expanded thyroid clonotypes above 0.001 frequency. Forecasting of ophthalmopathy progression by the model achieved almost 71% sensitivity and more than 72% specificity.

Clinical symptoms and serum thyroxine were used for diagnosis; TRAb, thyroid ultrasound and orbital computed tomography were also relied on. The CDR3 loop spans 11 amino acids. V was shortened by 5 bases and J by 5 bases, with 7 bases between the two germline ends. The V call is TRBV12-3 or TRBV12-4, the J call TRBJ2-7; D is undetermined. This TCR was sampled from an adult man with Graves' ophthalmopathy. Sequenced material: peripheral blood. CDR3 sequence: CASSHSHEQYF. The CDR3 bases are TGTGCCAGCAGTCATTCCCACGAGCAGTACTTC.